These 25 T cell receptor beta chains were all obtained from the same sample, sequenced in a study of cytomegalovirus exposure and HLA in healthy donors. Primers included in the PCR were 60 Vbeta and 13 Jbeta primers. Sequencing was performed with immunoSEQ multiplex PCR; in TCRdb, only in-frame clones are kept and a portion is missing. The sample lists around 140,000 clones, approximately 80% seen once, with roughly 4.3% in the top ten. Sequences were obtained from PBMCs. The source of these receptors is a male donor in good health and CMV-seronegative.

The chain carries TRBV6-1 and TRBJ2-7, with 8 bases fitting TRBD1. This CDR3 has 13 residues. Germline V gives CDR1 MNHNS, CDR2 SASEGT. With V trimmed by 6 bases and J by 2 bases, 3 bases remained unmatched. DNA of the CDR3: TGTGCCAGCAGGCCGGGACAGGCCTACGAGCAGTACTTC. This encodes CASRPGQAYEQYF.

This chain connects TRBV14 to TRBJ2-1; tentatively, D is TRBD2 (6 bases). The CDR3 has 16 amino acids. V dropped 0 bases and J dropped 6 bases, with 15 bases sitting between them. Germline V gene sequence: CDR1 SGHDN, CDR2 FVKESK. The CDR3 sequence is CASSQDWGLDGNEQFF. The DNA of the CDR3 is TGTGCCAGCAGCCAAGACTGGGGACTGGACGGCAATGAGCAGTTCTTC. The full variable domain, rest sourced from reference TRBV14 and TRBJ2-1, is EAGVTQFPSHSVIEKGQTVTLRCDPISGHDNLYWYRRVMGKEIKFLLHFVKESKQDESGMPNNRFLAERTGGTYSTLKVQPAELEDSGVYFCASSQDWGLDGNEQFFGPGTRLTVL.

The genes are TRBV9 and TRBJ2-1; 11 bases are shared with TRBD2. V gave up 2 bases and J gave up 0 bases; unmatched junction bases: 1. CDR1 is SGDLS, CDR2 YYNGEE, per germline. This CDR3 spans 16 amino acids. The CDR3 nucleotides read TGTGCCAGCAGCGTTAGCGGGGGGGCCTCCTACAATGAGCAGTTCTTC. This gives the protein CASSVSGGASYNEQFF.

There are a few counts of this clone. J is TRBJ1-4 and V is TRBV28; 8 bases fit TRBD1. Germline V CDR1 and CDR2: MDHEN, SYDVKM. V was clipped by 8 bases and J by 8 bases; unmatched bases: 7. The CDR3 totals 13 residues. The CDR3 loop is CASGGTGQEKLFF. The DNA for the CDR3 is TGTGCCAGCGGAGGGACAGGCCAAGAAAAACTGTTTTTT.

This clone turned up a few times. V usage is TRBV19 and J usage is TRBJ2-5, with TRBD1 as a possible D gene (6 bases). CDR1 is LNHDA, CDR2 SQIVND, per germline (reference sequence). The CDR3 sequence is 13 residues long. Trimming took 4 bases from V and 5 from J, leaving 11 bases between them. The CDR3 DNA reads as TGTGCCAGTAGTAGAAACAGGGATGAGACCCAGTACTTC. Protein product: CASSRNRDETQYF. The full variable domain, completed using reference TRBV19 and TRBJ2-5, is DGGITQSPKYLFRKEGQNVTLSCEQNLNHDAMYWYRQDPGQGLRLIYYSQIVNDFQKGDIAEGYSVSREKKESFPLTVTSAQKNPTAFYLCASSRNRDETQYFGPGTRLLVL.

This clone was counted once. CDR3 coding DNA: TGTGCCATCAGTGAGAGACAGGCCACTAACTATGGCTACACCTTC. Protein product: CAISERQATNYGYTF. The chain uses TRBV10-3 and TRBJ1-2; weak D call: TRBD1 (6 bases). Trimming left V 2 bases short and J 0 bases short, with 10 bases between. This CDR3 has 15 residues. Germline CDR1 is ENHRY and CDR2 is SYGVKD.

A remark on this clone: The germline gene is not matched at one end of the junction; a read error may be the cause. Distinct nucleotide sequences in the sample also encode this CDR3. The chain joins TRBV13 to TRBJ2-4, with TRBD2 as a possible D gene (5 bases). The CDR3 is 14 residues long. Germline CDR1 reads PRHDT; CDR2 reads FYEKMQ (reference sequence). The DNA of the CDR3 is TGTGCCAGCAGCTTTAGTCTAGCCAAAAATATTCAGTACTTC. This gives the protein CASSFSLAKNIQYF. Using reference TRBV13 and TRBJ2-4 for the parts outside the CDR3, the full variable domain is AAGVIQSPRHLIKEKRETATLKCYPIPRHDTVYWYQQGPGQDPQFLISFYEKMQSDKGSIPDRFSAQQFSDYHSELNMSSLELGDSALYFCASSFSLAKNIQYFGAGTRLSVL.

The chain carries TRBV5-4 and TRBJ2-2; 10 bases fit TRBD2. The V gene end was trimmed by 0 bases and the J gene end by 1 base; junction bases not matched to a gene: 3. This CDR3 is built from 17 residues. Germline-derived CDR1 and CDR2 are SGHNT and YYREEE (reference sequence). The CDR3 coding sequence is TGTGCCAGCAGCTTGGGACTAGCGGGCCTGAACACCGGGGAGCTGTTTTTT. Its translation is CASSLGLAGLNTGELFF.

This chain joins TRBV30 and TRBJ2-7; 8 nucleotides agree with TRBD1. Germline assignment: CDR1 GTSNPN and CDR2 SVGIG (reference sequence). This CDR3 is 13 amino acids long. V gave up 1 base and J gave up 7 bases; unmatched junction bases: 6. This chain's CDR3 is CAWSADRGWEQYF. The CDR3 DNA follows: TGTGCCTGGAGTGCCGACAGGGGATGGGAGCAGTACTTC.

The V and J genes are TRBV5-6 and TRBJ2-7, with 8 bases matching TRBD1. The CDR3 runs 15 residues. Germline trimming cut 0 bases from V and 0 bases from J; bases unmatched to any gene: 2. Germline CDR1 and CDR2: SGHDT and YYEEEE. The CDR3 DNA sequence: TGTGCCAGCAGCTTGGGGACAGGGAGCTCCTACGAGCAGTACTTC. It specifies CASSLGTGSSYEQYF. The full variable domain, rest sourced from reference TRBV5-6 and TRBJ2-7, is DAGVTQSPTHLIKTRGQQVTLRCSPKSGHDTVSWYQQALGQGPQFIFQYYEEEERQRGNFPDRFSGHQFPNYSSELNVNALLLGDSALYLCASSLGTGSSYEQYFGPGTRLTVT.

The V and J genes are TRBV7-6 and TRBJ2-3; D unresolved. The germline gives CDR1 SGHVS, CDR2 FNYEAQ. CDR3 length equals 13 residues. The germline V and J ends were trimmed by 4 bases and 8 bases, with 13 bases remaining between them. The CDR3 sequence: CASSSLTAGTQYF. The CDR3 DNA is TGTGCCAGCAGCTCCCTAACGGCAGGTACGCAGTATTTT. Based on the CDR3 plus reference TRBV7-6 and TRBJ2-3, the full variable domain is GAGVSQSPRYKVTKRGQDVALRCDPISGHVSLYWYRQALGQGPEFLTYFNYEAQQDKSGLPNDRFSAERPEGSISTLTIQRTEQRDSAMYRCASSSLTAGTQYFGPGTRLTVL.

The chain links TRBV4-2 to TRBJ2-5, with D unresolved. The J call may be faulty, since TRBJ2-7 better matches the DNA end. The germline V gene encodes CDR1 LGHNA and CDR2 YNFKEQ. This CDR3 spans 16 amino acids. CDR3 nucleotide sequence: TGTGCCAGCAGCCAAGGATTGGCGGCCTCCTCCTACGAGCAGTACTTC. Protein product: CASSQGLAASSYEQYF.

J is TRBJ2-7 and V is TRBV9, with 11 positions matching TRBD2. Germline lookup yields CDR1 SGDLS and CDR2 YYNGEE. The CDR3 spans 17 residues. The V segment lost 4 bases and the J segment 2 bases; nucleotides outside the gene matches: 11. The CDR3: CASSLSRGTSGAYEQYF. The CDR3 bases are TGTGCCAGCAGCCTCAGTAGGGGGACTAGCGGAGCCTACGAGCAGTACTTC.

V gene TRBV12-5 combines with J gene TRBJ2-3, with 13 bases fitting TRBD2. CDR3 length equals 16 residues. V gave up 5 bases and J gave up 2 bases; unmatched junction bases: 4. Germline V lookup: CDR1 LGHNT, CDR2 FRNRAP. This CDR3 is CASGGTSGAFTDTQYF. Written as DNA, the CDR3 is TGTGCTAGTGGTGGGACTAGCGGGGCTTTCACAGATACGCAGTATTTT. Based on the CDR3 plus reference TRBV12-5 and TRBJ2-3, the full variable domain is DARVTQTPRHKVTEMGQEVTMRCQPILGHNTVFWYRQTMMQGLELLAYFRNRAPLDDSGMPKDRFSAEMPDATLATLKIQPSEPRDSAVYFCASGGTSGAFTDTQYFGPGTRLTVL.

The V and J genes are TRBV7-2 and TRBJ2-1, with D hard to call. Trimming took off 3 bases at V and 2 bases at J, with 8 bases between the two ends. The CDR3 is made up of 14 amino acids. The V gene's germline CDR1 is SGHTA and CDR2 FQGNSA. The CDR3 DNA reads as TGTGCCAGCAGCTTTGCAGGCACCTACAATGAGCAGTTCTTC. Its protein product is CASSFAGTYNEQFF.

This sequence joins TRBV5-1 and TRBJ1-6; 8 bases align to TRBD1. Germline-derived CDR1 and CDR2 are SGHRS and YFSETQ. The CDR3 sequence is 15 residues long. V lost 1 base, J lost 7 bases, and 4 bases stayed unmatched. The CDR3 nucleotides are TGCGCCAGCAGCTTGTGGGGACAGGAAAATTCACCCCTCCACTTT. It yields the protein CASSLWGQENSPLHF.

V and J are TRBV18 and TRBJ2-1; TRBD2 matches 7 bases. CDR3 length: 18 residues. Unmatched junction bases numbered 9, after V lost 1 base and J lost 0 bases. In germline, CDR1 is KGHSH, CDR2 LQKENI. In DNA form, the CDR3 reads TGTGCCAGCTCACCACGCTCTGGGCGGGAGAGCTCCTACAATGAGCAGTTCTTC. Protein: CASSPRSGRESSYNEQFF. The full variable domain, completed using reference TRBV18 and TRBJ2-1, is NAGVMQNPRHLVRRRGQEARLRCSPMKGHSHVYWYRQLPEEGLKFMVYLQKENIIDESGMPKERFSAEFPKEGPSILRIQQVVRGDSAAYFCASSPRSGRESSYNEQFFGPGTRLTVL.

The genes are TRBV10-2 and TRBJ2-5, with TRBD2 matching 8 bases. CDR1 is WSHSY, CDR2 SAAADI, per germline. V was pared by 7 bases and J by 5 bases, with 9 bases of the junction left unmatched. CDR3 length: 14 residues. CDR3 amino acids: CASNQAGVSETQYF. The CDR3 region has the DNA TGCGCCAGCAATCAAGCGGGAGTGTCTGAGACCCAGTACTTC.

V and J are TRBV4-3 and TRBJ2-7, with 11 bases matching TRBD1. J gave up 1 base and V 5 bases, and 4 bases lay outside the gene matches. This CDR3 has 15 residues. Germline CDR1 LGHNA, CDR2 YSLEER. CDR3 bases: TGCGCCAGCAGCTCCCGGGACAGGGGGTCCTACGAGCAGTACTTC. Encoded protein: CASSSRDRGSYEQYF.

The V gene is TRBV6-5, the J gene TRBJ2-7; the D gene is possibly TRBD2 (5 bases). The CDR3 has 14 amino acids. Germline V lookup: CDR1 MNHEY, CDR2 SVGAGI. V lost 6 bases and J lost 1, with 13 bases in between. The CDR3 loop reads CASSTHSGSYEQYF. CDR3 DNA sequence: TGTGCCAGCAGCACGCACAGCGGATCCTACGAGCAGTACTTC.

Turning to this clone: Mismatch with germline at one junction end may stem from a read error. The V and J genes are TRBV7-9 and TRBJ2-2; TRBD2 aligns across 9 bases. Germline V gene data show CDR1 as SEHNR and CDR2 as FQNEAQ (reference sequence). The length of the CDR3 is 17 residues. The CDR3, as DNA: TGTGCCAGCAGTTCTCGAGCGGGAGGACTGAACACCGGGAAGCTGTTTTTT. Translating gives CASSSRAGGLNTGKLFF.

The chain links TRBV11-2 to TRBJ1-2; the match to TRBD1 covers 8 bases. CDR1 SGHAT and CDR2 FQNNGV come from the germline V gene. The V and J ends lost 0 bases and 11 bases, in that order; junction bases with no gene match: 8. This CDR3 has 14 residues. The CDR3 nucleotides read TGTGCCAGCAGCTTAGATCGGGGGACAGGCCCGTACACCTTC. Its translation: CASSLDRGTGPYTF. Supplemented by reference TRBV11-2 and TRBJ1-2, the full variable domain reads EAGVAQSPRYKIIEKRQSVAFWCNPISGHATLYWYQQILGQGPKLLIQFQNNGVVDDSQLPKDRFSAERLKGVDSTLKIQPAKLEDSAVYLCASSLDRGTGPYTFGSGTRLTVV.

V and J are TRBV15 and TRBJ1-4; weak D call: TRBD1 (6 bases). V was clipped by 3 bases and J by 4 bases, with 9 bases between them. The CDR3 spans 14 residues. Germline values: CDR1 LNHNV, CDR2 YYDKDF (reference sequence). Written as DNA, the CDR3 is TGTGCCACCAGCAGTAGGGGGAGTAATGAAAAACTGTTTTTT. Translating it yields CATSSRGSNEKLFF.

The CDR3 region is CASSLRDAGYEQYF. The DNA of the CDR3 is TGTGCCAGCAGCTTACGGGATGCGGGGTACGAGCAGTACTTC. The chain couples TRBV7-9 to TRBJ2-7, with D perhaps matching TRBD2 (6 bases). The CDR3 runs to 14 residues. The germline V and J ends were trimmed by 2 bases and 4 bases, with 12 bases remaining between them. Germline loops: CDR1 SEHNR, CDR2 FQNEAQ (reference sequence).

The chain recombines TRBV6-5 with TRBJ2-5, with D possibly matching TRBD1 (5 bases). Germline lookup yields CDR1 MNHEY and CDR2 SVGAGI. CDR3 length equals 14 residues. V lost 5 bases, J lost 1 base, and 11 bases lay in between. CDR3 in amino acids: CASSKRQIQETQYF. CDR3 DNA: TGTGCCAGCAGTAAACGACAGATCCAAGAGACCCAGTACTTC.